This TCR beta chain was profiled in a study of blood T cell repertoires in COVID-19. Trimming took off 4 bases at V and 1 base at J, with 24 bases between the two ends. The germline V gene has CDR1 SGHNT and CDR2 YYREEE (reference sequence). CDR3 length: 20 residues. TCRdb's table, derived via immunoSEQ multiplex PCR, lists solely in-frame clones and lacks some. The table has hundreds of thousands of clones, roughly 80% seen once. This receptor was identified in an elderly woman with acute or convalescent COVID-19. This chain joins TRBV5-4 and TRBJ2-6; no reliable D call. Sequencing input: peripheral blood. This CDR3 is CASSREASPFLGSGANVLTF. Written as DNA, the CDR3 is TGTGCCAGCAGCCGAGAGGCCTCTCCCTTTCTCGGGTCTGGGGCCAACGTCCTGACTTTC.